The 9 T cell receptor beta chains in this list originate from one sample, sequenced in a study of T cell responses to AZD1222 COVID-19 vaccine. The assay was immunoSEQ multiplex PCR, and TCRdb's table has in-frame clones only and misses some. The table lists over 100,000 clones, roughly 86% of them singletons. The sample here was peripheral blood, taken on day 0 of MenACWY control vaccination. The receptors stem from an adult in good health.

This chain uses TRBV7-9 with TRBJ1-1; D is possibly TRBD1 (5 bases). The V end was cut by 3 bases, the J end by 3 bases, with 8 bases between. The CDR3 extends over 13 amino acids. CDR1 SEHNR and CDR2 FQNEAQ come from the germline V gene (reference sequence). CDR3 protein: CASSLLGDTEAFF. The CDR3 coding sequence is TGTGCCAGCAGCTTGTTAGGGGACACTGAAGCTTTCTTT.

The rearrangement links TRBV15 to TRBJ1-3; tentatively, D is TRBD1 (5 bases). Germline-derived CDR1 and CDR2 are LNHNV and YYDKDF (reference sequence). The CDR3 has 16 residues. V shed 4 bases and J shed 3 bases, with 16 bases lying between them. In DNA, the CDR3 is TGTGCCACCAGCATTACCAGGGAGATTAATGGAAACACCATATATTTT. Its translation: CATSITREINGNTIYF.

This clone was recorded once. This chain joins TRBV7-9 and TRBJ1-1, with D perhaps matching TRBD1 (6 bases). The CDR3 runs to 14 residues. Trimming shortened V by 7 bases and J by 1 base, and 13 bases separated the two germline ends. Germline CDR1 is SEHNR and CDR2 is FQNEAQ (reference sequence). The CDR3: CASTLQGTNTEAFF. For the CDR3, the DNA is TGTGCCAGCACCCTCCAGGGGACGAACACTGAAGCTTTCTTT.

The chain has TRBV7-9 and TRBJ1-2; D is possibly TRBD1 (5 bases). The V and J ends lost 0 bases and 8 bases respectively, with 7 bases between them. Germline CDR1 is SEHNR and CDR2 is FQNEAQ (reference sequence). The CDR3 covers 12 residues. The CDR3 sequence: CASSLAGEGYTF. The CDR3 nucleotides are TGTGCCAGCAGCTTAGCGGGGGAAGGCTACACCTTC.

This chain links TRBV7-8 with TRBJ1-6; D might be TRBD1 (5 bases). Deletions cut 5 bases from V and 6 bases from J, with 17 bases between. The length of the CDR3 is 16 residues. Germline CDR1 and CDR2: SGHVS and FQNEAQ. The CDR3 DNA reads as TGTGCCAGCAGCCCCTCTCGGACACGTAGTAATTCACCCCTCCACTTT. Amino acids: CASSPSRTRSNSPLHF.

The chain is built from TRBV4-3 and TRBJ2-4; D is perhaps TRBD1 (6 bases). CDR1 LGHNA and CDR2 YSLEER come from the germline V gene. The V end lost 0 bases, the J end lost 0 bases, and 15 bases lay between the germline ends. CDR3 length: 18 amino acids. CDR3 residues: CASSQEPQGGLAKNIQYF. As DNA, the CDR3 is TGCGCCAGCAGCCAAGAACCCCAAGGGGGATTAGCCAAAAACATTCAGTACTTC.

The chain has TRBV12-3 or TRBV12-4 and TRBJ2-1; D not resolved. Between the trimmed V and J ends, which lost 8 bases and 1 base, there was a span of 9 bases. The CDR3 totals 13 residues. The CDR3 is CASGSRSYNEQFF. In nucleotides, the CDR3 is TGTGCCAGCGGTTCGAGGTCCTACAATGAGCAGTTCTTC.

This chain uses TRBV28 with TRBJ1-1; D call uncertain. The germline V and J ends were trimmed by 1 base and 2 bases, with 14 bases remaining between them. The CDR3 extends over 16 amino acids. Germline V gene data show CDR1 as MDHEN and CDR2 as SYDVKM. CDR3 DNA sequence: TGTGCCAGCAGTTTATTGGAGTTGGCGGTTAACACTGAAGCTTTCTTT. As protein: CASSLLELAVNTEAFF.

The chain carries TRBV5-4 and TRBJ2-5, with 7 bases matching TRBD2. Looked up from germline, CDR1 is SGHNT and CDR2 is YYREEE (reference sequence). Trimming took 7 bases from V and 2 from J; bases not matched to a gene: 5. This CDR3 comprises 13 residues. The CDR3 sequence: CASSPGLQETQYF. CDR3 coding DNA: TGTGCCAGCTCGCCGGGACTACAAGAGACCCAGTACTTC.